The subject of this entry is one TCR beta chain. Antigen unknown. The data originate from a study of T cell repertoires in cytomegalovirus infection. About the research overall: Matching HLA type and CMV infection were both indicated by public TCR beta signatures.

TCRdb re-derived calls from the reads in MiXCR, one entry per CDR3 protein. The sample records a few hundred thousand distinct CDR3 sequences, almost 40% being singletons. This CDR3 is 14 amino acids long. The J segment lost 0 bases and the V segment lost 2 bases, leaving 4 bases of the junction unmatched. CDR1 and CDR2 from the germline V gene are DFQATT and SNEGSKA (reference sequence). The sequencing here drew on cultured PBMCs, taken from culture after CMV antigen stimulation. The clonotype originates from a human donor in good health (CMV status not recorded). Some clones in this sample may be carry-over from other donors' samples. The chain employs TRBV20-1 and TRBJ2-7; 7 positions agree with TRBD1. The CDR3, as DNA: TGCAGTGCTAGACCCAGGGACAGCTCCTACGAGCAGTACTTC. Translation gives CSARPRDSSYEQYF.